These 9 T cell receptor beta chains were sequenced from one sample in a study of T cells in Graves' hyperthyroidism and ophthalmopathy. TCR beta CDR3 region amplification was performed from RNA transcripts. A first-round RT-PCR of the TCR CDR3 used the HTBI primer set. TCRdb ran MiXCR on the multiplex PCR reads and lists one entry per CDR3 protein. The sample carries some 560,000 distinct CDR3 sequences, around 13% recorded once. Source material: blood. These receptors were taken from a woman aged 40 to 55 with Graves' hyperthyroidism.

This clonotype occurred many times. The rearrangement uses TRBV7-3 and TRBJ2-3, with 8 bases that match TRBD1. Losses at the gene ends were 5 bases for V and 3 bases for J; bases not matched to a gene: 7. The CDR3 is made up of 15 amino acids. Germline values: CDR1 SGHTA, CDR2 FQGTGA. CDR3: CASSPRQGPTDTQYF. The CDR3 DNA is TGTGCCAGCAGCCCGAGACAGGGGCCGACAGATACGCAGTATTTT.

This clonotype was detected many times. V gene TRBV30 combines with J gene TRBJ1-6; D ambiguous. Germline CDR1 GTSNPN, CDR2 SVGIG (reference sequence). The CDR3 has 15 residues. Trimming removed 0 bases from V and 5 bases from J, with 11 bases in between. The CDR3 DNA reads TGTGCCTGGAGTGTACGGTGGGGTGATAATTCACCCCTCCACTTT. Its protein is CAWSVRWGDNSPLHF. Supplemented by reference TRBV30 and TRBJ1-6, the full variable domain reads SQTIHQWPATLVQPVGSPLSLECTVEGTSNPNLYWYRQAAGRGLQLLFYSVGIGQISSEVPQNLSASRPQDRQFILSSKKLLLSDSGFYLCAWSVRWGDNSPLHFGNGTRLTVT.

The rearrangement links TRBV6-1 to TRBJ1-6; tentative D call: TRBD1 (5 bases). The CDR3 loop spans 14 amino acids. Germline lookup yields CDR1 MNHNS and CDR2 SASEGT. V was trimmed by 0 bases and J by 8 bases, leaving 8 bases between them. The chain's CDR3 is CASSEAGTDSPLHF. The CDR3 bases are TGTGCCAGCAGTGAAGCGGGGACGGATTCACCCCTCCACTTT.

A few counts support this clonotype. J is TRBJ1-5 and V is TRBV10-3; D unclear. Germline V gene lookup returns CDR1 ENHRY and CDR2 SYGVKD. The CDR3 loop spans 15 amino acids. V was trimmed by 8 bases and J by 2 bases, leaving 16 bases between them. Written as DNA, the CDR3 is TGTGCCATCTCTAACGCGCAGGCGGGCAATCAGCCCCAGCATTTT. Its protein is CAISNAQAGNQPQHF.

This chain uses TRBV7-9 with TRBJ2-1; TRBD2 aligns across 10 bases. Trimming took 5 bases from V and 5 from J; bases not matched to a gene: 6. The CDR3 extends over 15 amino acids. From germline, CDR1 is SEHNR and CDR2 FQNEAQ (reference sequence). Here the CDR3 reads CASSPPSGRHNEQFF. In nucleotides, the CDR3 is TGTGCCAGCAGCCCCCCTAGCGGGAGACACAATGAGCAGTTCTTC.

This clonotype was detected only a few times. The J gene is TRBJ2-5, the V gene TRBV6-1; TRBD1 aligns across 10 bases. V trimming: 6 bases; J trimming: 2 bases; junction bases outside the gene matches: 6. The CDR3 length is 15 residues. Germline values: CDR1 MNHNS, CDR2 SASEGT. The CDR3 DNA reads TGTGCCAGCAGGTCGACAGGGGGCTTGCAAGAGACCCAGTACTTC. This codes for CASRSTGGLQETQYF.

The sample holds many counts of this clonotype. The chain has TRBV11-2 and TRBJ2-1; D remains ambiguous. CDR1 and CDR2 from the germline V gene are SGHAT and FQNNGV. The CDR3 extends over 14 amino acids. V was clipped by 5 bases and J by 9 bases, with 17 bases between them. The CDR3 DNA reads TGTGCCAGCAGCCAAAACTGGGTAACCGGTGAGCAGTTCTTC. It codes for CASSQNWVTGEQFF.

The rearrangement links TRBV19 to TRBJ2-3, with D possibly being TRBD1 (6 bases). Trimming stripped 10 bases from V and 5 bases from J, with 22 bases between. The CDR3 is 15 residues long. Germline assignment: CDR1 LNHDA and CDR2 SQIVND (reference sequence). In nucleotides, the CDR3 is TGTGCCACCACACCCACAGGGATAAGAGGAGATACGCAGTATTTT. Protein sequence: CATTPTGIRGDTQYF.

A few counts support this clonotype. V is TRBV3-1 and J is TRBJ2-2; 11 nucleotides match TRBD1. CDR1 and CDR2 from the germline V gene are LGHDT and YNNKEL (reference sequence). Trimming removed 9 bases from V and 6 bases from J; junction bases left unmatched: 6. The CDR3 is 14 amino acids. The CDR3 sequence: CASGQGAMAGELFF. In nucleotides, the CDR3 is TGTGCCAGTGGACAGGGGGCTATGGCCGGGGAGCTGTTTTTT.